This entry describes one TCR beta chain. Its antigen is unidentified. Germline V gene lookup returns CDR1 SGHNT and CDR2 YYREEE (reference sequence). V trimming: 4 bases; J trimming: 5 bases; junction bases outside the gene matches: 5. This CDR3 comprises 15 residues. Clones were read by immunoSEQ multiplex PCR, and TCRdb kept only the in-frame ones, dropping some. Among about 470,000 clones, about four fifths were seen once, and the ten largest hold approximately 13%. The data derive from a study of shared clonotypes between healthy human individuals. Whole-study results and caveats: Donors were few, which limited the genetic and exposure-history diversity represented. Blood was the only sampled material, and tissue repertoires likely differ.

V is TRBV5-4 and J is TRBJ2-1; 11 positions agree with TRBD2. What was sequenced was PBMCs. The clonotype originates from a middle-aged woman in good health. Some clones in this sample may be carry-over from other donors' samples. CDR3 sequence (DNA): TGTGCCAGCAGCCCCCCGACTAGCGGGAACAATGAGCAGTTCTTC. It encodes CASSPPTSGNNEQFF.